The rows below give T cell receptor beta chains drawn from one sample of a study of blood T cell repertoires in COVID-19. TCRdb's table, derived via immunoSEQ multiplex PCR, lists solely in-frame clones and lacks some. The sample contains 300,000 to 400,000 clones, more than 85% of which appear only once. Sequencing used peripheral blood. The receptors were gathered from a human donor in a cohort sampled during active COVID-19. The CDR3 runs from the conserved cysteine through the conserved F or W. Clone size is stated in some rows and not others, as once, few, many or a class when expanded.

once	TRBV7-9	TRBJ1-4	CASSFGVEEKLFF
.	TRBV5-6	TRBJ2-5	CASSLYRTVETQYF
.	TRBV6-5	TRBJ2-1	CASRPPGLAGEQFF
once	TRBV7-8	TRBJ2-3	CASSVRAGGFSTDTQYF
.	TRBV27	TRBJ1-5	CASSRGGWEPQHF
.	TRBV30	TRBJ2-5	CAWSLTAGDLSQETQYF
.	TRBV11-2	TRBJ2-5	CASSSLDRQETQYF
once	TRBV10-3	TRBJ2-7	CANAPGTSADEQYF
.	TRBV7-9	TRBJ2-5	CASSLGWTDQETQYF
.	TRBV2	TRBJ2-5	CASIGTGHQETQYF
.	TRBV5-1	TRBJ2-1	CASSSRPTGHYNEQFF
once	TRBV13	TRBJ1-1	CASSSQPDREAEAFF
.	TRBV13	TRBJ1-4	CASSSRTETNEKLFF
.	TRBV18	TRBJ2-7	CASSPYNTLGNYEQYF
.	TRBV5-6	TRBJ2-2	CASSAFQGALGFAGELFF
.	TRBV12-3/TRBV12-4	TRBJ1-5	CASSSGQGAPQHF
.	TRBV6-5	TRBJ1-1	CASSSTGPSLGAEAFF
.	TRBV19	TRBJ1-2	CASSFTGSNYGYTF
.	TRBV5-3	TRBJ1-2	CARPPVEGWSYGYTF
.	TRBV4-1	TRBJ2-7	CASSHTRGSSYEQYF
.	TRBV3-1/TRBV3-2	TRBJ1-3	CASSQGTGLGNTIYF
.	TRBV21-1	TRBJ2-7	CASSKQQGYYEQYF
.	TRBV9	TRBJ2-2	CASSVGGGRALNTGELFF
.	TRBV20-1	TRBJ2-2	CSASSSHDYDTGELFF
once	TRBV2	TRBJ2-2	CASSPGTKDTGELFF
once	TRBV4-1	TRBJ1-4	CASSQVGLSNEKLFF
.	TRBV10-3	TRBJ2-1	CAISVTSGQGYNEQFF
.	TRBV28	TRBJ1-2	CASSTNTRNYGYTF
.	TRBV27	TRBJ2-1	CASATGTSGNNEQFF
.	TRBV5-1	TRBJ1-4	CASSSPGQLPEKLFF
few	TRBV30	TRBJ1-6	CAWSVDREASPLHF
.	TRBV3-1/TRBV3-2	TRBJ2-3	CASSQDFPTGMSTDTQYF
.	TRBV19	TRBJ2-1	CASSRGAEQFF